What follows is one T cell receptor beta chain and its context. This clonotype was observed a handful of times. Its antigen is still unknown. There are no base qualities to consult, and no much larger clone falls within one base. The sample originates from a study of T cell repertoires in cytomegalovirus infection (dated by TCRdb to between 2017 and 2020). With respect to the entire study: Because public TCR beta signatures pointed to carriage of CMV infection together with the matching HLA type, the HLA type of each donor mattered for the analysis.

The germline V gene specifies SGHRS as CDR1 and YFSETQ as CDR2. After removal of 5 bases from V and 2 bases from J, the junction retains 7 bases not matched to a gene. From its cysteine to its phenylalanine, the CDR3 spans 15 amino acids. CDR3 DNA is the only sequence kept; it has 45 bases, read in frame from the first base. Results and caveats for the whole study, not just this receptor: The ex vivo response was dominated by HLA-C-restricted CMV-specific TCR beta clonotypes, which also provided the single most frequent clonotype in two of eight donors. In both this cohort and an independent roughly 330-donor cohort, the cumulative frequency of public TCR beta family members distinguished carriers of CMV infection plus the relevant HLA type.

The instrument was an Illumina HiSeq 1500. Using fastp trimming at Q25 and MiXCR clonotype assembly, TCRdb reanalyzed the public sequencing data and kept in-frame beta chains. Duplicate CDR3 protein sequences are folded into a single record with the most common DNA and genes. A total of about 450,000 distinct CDR3 sequences appear in this sample, 30% to 40% of them only once. The ten most abundant clones make up about 13% of the sample. The rearranged segments are TRBV5-1 and TRBJ1-5, with 7 bases aligning to TRBD1. The sequencing input was PBMCs. The sequence was obtained from a human donor in good health (CMV status not recorded). Some clones in this sample may be carry-over from other donors' samples. The CDR3 reads CASRRDGTGNQPQHF. The DNA sequence is TGCGCCAGCAGGAGGGACGGGACAGGCAATCAGCCCCAGCATTTT.